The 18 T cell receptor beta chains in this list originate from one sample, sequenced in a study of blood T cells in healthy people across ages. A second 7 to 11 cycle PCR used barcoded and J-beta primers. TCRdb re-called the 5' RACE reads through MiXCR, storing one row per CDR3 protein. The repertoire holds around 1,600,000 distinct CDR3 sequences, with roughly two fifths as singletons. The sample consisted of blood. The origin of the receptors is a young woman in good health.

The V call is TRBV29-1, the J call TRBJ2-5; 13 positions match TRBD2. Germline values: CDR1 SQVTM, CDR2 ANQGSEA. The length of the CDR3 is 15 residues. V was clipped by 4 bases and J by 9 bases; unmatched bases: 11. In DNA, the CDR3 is TGCAGCGTTGGAACCGGGACTAGCGGGATGTCGGCCCAGTACTTC. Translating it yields CSVGTGTSGMSAQYF.

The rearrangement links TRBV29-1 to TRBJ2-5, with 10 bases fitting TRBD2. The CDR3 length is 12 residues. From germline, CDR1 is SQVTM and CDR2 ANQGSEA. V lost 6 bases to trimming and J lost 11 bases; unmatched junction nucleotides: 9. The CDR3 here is CSVRTSGGEQYF. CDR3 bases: TGCAGCGTCCGGACTAGCGGAGGTGAGCAGTACTTC. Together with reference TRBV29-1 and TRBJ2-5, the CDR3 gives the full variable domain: SAVISQKPSRDICQRGTSLTIQCQVDSQVTMMFWYRQQPGQSLTLIATANQGSEATYESGFVIDKFPISRPNLTFSTLTVSNMSPEDSSIYLCSVRTSGGEQYFGPGTRLLVL.

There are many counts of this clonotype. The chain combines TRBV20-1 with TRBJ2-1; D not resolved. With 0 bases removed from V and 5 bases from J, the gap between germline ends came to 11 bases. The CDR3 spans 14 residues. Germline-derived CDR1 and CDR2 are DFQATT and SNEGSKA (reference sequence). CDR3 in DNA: TGCAGTGCTAGAGAGGGGAACAAGAACAATGAGCAGTTCTTC. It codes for CSAREGNKNNEQFF.

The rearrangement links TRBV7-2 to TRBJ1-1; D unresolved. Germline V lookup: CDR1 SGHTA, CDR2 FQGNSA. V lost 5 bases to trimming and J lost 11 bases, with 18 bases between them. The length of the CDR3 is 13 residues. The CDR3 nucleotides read TGTGCCAGCAGCAGAATCGAGGAGTCCTCCGCTTTCTTT. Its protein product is CASSRIEESSAFF.

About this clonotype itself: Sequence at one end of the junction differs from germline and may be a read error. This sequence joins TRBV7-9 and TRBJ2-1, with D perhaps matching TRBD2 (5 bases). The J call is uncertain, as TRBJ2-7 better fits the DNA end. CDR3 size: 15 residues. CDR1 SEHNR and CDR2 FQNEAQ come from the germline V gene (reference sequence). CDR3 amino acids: CASSLEFGDGYKQYF. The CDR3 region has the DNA TGTGCCAGCAGCTTAGAGTTCGGGGATGGCTACAAGCAGTACTTC.

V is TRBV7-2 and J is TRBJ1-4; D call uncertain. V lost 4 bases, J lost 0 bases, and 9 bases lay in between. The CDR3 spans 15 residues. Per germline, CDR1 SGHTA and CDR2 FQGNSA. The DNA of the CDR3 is TGTGCCAGCAGCTCCGGGCCCACAACTAATGAAAAACTGTTTTTT. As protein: CASSSGPTTNEKLFF.

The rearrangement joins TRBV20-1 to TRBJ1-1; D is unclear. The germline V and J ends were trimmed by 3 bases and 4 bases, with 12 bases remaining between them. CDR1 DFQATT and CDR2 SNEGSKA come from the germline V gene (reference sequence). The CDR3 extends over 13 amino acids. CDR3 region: CSAREGPRTEAFF. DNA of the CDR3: TGCAGTGCTAGGGAAGGGCCACGCACTGAAGCTTTCTTT.

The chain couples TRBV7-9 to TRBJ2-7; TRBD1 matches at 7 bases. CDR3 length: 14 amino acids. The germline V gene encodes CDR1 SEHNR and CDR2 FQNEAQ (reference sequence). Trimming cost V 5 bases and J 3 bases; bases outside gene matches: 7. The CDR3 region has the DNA TGTGCCAGCAGCATCACACAGGGGAGCTACGAGCAGTACTTC. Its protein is CASSITQGSYEQYF.

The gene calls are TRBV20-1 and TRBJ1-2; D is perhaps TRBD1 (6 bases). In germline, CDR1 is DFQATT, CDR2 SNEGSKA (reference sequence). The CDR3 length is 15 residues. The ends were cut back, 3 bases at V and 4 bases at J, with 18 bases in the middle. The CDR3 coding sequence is TGCAGTGCTAGGAGGAATAAGGGGGTTGGCTATGGCTACACCTTC. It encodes CSARRNKGVGYGYTF.

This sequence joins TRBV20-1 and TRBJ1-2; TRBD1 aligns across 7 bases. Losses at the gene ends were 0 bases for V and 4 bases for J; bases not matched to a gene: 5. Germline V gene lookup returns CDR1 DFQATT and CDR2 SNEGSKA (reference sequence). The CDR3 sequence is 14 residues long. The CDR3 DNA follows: TGCAGTGCTAGAGACCAGGGGGAAAGCTATGGCTACACCTTC. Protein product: CSARDQGESYGYTF.

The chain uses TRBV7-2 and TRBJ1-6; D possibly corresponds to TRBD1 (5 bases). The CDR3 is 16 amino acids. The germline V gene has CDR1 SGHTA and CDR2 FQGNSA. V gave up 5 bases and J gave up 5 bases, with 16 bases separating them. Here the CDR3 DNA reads TGTGCCAGCAGCCCGACGGGGGGGAAACATAATTCACCCCTCCACTTT. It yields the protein CASSPTGGKHNSPLHF.

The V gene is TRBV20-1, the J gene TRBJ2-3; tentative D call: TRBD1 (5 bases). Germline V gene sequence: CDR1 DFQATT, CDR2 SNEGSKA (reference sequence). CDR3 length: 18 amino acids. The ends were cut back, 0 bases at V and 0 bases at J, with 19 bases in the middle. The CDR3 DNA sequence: TGCAGTGCTAGAGATTCTTTTACTGGGGCCTTGAGCACAGATACGCAGTATTTT. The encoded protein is CSARDSFTGALSTDTQYF.

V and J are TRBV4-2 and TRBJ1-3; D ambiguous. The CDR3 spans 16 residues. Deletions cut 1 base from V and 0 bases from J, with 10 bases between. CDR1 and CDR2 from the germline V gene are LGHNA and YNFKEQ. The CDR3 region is CASSQVGISSGNTIYF. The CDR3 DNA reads TGTGCCAGCAGCCAAGTCGGGATCTCCTCTGGAAACACCATATATTTT.

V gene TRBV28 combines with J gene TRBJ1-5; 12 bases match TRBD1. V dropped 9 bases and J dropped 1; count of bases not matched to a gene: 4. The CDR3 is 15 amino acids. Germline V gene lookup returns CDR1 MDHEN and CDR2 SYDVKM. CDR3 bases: TGTGCCAGTGGGGACAGGGGGCGAAGCAATCAGCCCCAGCATTTT. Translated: CASGDRGRSNQPQHF.

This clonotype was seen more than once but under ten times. CDR3 protein: CASSTRTVDTQYF. The CDR3, as DNA: TGTGCCAGCAGCACACGGACCGTAGATACGCAGTATTTT. This sequence joins TRBV7-2 and TRBJ2-3; D gene unclear. This CDR3 comprises 13 residues. Germline CDR1 SGHTA, CDR2 FQGNSA. Trimming took 5 bases from V and 5 from J, leaving 11 bases between them.

The CDR3 coding sequence is TGTGCCAGCAGTTTACTAGCGGGAGGGTCCACCTACGAGCAGTACTTC. Translating gives CASSLLAGGSTYEQYF. J is TRBJ2-7 and V is TRBV27; 12 bases align to TRBD2. The germline CDR1 and CDR2 sequences are MNHEY and SMNVEV (reference sequence). Trimming took 2 bases from V and 2 from J; bases not matched to a gene: 4. This CDR3 contains 16 residues.

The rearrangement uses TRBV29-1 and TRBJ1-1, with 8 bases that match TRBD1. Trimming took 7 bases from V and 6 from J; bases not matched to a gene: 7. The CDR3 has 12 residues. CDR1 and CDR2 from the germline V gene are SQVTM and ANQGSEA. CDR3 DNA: TGCAGCGGGGGACAGGAGTGGTCTGAAGCTTTCTTT. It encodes CSGGQEWSEAFF.

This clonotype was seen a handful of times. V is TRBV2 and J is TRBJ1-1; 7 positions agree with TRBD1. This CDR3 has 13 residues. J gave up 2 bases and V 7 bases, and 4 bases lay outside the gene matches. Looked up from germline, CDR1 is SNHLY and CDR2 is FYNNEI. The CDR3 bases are TGTGCCAGCACCCGACAGGGAAACACTGAAGCTTTCTTT. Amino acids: CASTRQGNTEAFF.